This entry describes one TCR beta chain. Its specificity is unknown. TCR beta CDR3 sequences were amplified from RNA transcripts. The TCR CDR3 first-round RT-PCR relied on the HTBI primer set. MiXCR, applied by TCRdb to the multiplex PCR reads, yields one record per CDR3 protein. The sample has around 720,000 distinct CDR3 sequences; about a third are singletons. The sample belongs to a study of T cells in Graves' hyperthyroidism and ophthalmopathy. Findings and caveats of the study: Separation of ophthalmopathy from stable hyperthyroidism was achieved by a 13 V-J model. Most thyroid-expanded clonotypes above 0.001 were also found in blood.

Subjects aged 18 to 65 presented with newly diagnosed hyperthyroidism of less than 2 months' duration. Clinicians diagnosed patients from clinical symptoms, serum thyroxine and TRAb, thyroid ultrasound and orbital computed tomography. With 0 bases removed from V and 7 bases from J, the gap between germline ends came to 9 bases. Germline CDR1 and CDR2: MNHEY and SVGAGI. The CDR3 runs 13 residues. The gene calls are TRBV6-5 and TRBJ1-1; D may be TRBD1 (6 bases). The receptor was derived from a middle-aged woman with Graves' hyperthyroidism. Sequenced: blood. CDR3 coding DNA: TGTGCCAGCAGTTACTCGGAGGGGGTTGAAGCTTTCTTT. Amino acid sequence: CASSYSEGVEAFF.